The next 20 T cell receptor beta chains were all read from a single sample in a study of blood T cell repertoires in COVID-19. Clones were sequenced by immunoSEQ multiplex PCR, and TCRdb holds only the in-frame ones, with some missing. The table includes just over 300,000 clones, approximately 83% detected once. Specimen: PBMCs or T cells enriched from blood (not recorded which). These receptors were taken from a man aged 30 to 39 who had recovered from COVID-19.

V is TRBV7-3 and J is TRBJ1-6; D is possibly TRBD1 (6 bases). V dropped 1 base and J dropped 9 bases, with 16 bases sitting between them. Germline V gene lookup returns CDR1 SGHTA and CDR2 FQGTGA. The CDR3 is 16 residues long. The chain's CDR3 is CASSLRSPGTSSPLHF. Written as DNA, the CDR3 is TGTGCCAGCAGCTTAAGGAGTCCCGGGACAAGTTCACCCCTCCACTTT.

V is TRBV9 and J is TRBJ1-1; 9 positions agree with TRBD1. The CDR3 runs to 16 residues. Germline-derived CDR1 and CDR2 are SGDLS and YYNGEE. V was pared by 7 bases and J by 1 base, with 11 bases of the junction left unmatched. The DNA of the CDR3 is TGTGCCAGCGGAGACAGTAGGGGACAGGGGAACACTGAAGCTTTCTTT. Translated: CASGDSRGQGNTEAFF. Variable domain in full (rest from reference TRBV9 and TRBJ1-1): DSGVTQTPKHLITATGQRVTLRCSPRSGDLSVYWYQQSLDQGLQFLIQYYNGEERAKGNILERFSAQQFPDLHSELNLSSLELGDSALYFCASGDSRGQGNTEAFFGQGTRLTVV.

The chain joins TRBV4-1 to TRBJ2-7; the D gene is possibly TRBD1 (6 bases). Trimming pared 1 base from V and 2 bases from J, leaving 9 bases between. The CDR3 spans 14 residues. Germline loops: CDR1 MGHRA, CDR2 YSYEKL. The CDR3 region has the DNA TGCGCCAGCAGCCAAGGTGAGGGGGCCTACGAGCAGTACTTC. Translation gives CASSQGEGAYEQYF.

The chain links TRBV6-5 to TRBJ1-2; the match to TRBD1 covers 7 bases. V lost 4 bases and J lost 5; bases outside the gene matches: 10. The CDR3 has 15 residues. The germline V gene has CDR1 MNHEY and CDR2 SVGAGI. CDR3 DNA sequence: TGTGCCAGCAGTTCCAACAGGGGCCCAAAATATGGCTACACCTTC. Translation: CASSSNRGPKYGYTF.

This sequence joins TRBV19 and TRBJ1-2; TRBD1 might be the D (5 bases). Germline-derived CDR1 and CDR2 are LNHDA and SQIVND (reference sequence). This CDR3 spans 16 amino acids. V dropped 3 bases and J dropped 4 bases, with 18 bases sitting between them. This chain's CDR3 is CASSIQQSGNAYGYTF. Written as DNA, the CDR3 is TGTGCCAGTAGTATTCAACAGTCAGGGAACGCCTATGGCTACACCTTC.

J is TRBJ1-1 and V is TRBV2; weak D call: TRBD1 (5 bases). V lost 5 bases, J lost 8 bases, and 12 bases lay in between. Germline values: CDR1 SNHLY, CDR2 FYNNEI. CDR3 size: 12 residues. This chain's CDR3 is CASSPDRREAFF. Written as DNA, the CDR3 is TGTGCCAGCAGTCCAGACAGACGCGAAGCTTTCTTT.

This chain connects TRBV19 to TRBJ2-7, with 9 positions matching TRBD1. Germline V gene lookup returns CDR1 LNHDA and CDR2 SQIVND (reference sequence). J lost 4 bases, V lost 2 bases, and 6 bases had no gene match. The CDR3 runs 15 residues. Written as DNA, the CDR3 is TGTGCCAGTAGTATATCGGGACAGGGCGGTTACGAGCAGTACTTC. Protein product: CASSISGQGGYEQYF. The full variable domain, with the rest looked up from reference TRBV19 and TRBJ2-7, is DGGITQSPKYLFRKEGQNVTLSCEQNLNHDAMYWYRQDPGQGLRLIYYSQIVNDFQKGDIAEGYSVSREKKESFPLTVTSAQKNPTAFYLCASSISGQGGYEQYFGPGTRLTVT.

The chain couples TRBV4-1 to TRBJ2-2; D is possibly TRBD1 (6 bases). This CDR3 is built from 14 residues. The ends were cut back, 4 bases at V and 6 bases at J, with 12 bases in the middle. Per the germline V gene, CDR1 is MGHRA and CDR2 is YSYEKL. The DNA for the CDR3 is TGCGCCAGCAGCCGCACAGGGTCTGCCGGGGAGCTGTTTTTT. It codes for CASSRTGSAGELFF.

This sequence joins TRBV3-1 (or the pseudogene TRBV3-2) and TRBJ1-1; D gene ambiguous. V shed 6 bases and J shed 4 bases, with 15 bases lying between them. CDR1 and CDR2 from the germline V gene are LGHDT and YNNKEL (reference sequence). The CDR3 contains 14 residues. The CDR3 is CASSRPGTGTEAFF. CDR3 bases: TGTGCCAGCAGTAGACCGGGAACGGGCACTGAAGCTTTCTTT.

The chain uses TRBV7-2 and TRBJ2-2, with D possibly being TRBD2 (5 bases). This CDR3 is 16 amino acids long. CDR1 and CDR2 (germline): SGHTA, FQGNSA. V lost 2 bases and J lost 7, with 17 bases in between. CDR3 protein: CASSLLGQAGGGELFF. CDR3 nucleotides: TGTGCCAGCAGCTTATTAGGTCAGGCGGGCGGCGGGGAGCTGTTTTTT.

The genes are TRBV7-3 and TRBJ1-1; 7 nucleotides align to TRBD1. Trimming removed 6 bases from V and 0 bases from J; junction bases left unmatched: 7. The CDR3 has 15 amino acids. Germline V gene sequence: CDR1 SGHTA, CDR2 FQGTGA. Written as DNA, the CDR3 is TGTGCCAGCAGACCGACAGGGTCCATGAACACTGAAGCTTTCTTT. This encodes CASRPTGSMNTEAFF.

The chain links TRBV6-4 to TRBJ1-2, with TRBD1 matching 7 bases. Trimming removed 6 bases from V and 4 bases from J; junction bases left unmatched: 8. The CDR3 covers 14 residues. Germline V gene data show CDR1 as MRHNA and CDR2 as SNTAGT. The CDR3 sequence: CASRARQGSYGYTF. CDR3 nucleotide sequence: TGTGCCAGCAGAGCGAGACAGGGCTCCTATGGCTACACCTTC.

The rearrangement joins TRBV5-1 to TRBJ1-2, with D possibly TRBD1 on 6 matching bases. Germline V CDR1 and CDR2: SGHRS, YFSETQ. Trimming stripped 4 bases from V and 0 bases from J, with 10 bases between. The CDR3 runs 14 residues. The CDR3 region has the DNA TGCGCCAGCAGCAGGGACATCTCTAACTATGGCTACACCTTC. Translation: CASSRDISNYGYTF.

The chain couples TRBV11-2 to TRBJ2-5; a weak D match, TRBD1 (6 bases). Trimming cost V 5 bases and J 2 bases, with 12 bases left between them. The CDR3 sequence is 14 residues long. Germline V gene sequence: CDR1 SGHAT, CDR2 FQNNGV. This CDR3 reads CASSPGHLQETQYF. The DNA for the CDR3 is TGTGCCAGCAGCCCGGGACACCTTCAAGAGACCCAGTACTTC.

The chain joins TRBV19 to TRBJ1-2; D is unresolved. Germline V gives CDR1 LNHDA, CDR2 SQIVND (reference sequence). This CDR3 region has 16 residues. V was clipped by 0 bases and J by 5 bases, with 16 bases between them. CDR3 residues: CASSIDPRGFPYGYTF. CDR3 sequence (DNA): TGTGCCAGTAGTATAGATCCGAGAGGCTTTCCATATGGCTACACCTTC.

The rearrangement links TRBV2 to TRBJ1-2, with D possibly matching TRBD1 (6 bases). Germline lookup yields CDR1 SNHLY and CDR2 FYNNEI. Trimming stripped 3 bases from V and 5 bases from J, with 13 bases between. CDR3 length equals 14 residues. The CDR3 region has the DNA TGTGCCAGCAGTGATGTGGGGGCATTTTATGGCTACACCTTC. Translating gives CASSDVGAFYGYTF.

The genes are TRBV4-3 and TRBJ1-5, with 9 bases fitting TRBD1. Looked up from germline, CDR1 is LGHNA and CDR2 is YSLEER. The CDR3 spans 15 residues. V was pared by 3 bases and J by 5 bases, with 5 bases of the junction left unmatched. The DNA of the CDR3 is TGCGCCAGCAGCCAGGAGGGACAGGGCCATCAGCCCCAGCATTTT. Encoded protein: CASSQEGQGHQPQHF.

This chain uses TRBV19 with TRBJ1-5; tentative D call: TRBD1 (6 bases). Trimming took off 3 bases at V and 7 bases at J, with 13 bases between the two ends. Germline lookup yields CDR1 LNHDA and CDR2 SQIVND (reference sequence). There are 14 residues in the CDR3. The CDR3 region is CASSIWGQEQPQHF. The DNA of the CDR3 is TGTGCCAGTAGTATCTGGGGGCAGGAACAGCCCCAGCATTTT.

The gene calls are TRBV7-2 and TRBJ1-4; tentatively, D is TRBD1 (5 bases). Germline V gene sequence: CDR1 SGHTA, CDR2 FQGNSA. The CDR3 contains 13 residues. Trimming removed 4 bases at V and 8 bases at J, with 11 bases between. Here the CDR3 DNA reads TGTGCCAGCAGCTCCGGACAAGGGGAAAAACTGTTTTTT. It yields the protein CASSSGQGEKLFF. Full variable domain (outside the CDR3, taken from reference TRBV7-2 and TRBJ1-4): GAGVSQSPSNKVTEKGKDVELRCDPISGHTALYWYRQSLGQGLEFLIYFQGNSAPDKSGLPSDRFSAERTGGSVSTLTIQRTQQEDSAVYLCASSSGQGEKLFFGSGTQLSVL.

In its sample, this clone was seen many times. CDR3 bases: TGTGCCAGCAGTCCGGGGGGAACCTACGAGCAGTACTTC. Amino acids: CASSPGGTYEQYF. The chain couples TRBV12-3 or TRBV12-4 to TRBJ2-7; 7 bases line up with TRBD2. V lost 5 bases to trimming and J lost 2 bases; unmatched junction nucleotides: 3. This CDR3 has 13 amino acids.